The source of this T cell receptor (beta chain) is a study of T cells in Graves' hyperthyroidism and ophthalmopathy. Study results and caveats: Patients with ophthalmopathy were separated from those with stable hyperthyroidism by a 13 V-J model.

This clonotype was recorded at least ten times. Its antigen remains unidentified. Amplification of TCR beta CDR3 regions was performed using RNA transcripts as template. First-round RT-PCR targeting the TCR CDR3 was performed with the HTBI primer set. TCRdb used MiXCR to reprocess the multiplex PCR reads, holding one entry per CDR3 protein. Of some 600,000 distinct CDR3 sequences in the sample, roughly 13% were seen once. The sequence was collected from a woman younger than 45 with Graves' hyperthyroidism that later progressed to Graves' ophthalmopathy. Source material: blood.

CDR3 sequence (DNA): TGTGCCATCAGGGGGGGGGACCAACCTACAAATGAGCAGTTCTTC. It encodes CAIRGGDQPTNEQFF. V and J are TRBV10-3 and TRBJ2-1; 7 bases map to TRBD2. The V segment lost 6 bases and the J segment 7 bases; nucleotides outside the gene matches: 12. From germline, CDR1 is ENHRY and CDR2 SYGVKD. This CDR3 is built from 15 residues.